The source of this T cell receptor (beta chain) is a study of shared clonotypes between healthy human individuals. Across the study: Three plates each covered CD4 naive and memory; CD8 naive two, CD8 memory one.

The assay was immunoSEQ multiplex PCR, and TCRdb's table has in-frame clones only and misses some. The data contain 950,000 to 1,300,000 clones, roughly 80% of them seen just once; the ten biggest clones take up 1.4%. This clone was detected a few times. V was clipped by 0 bases and J by 4 bases, with 12 bases between them. The CDR3 has 15 amino acids. From germline, CDR1 is MNHNS and CDR2 SASEGT. What was sequenced was memory CD4+ T cells sorted from blood. This sample's subset: CD45RA-negative fraction. This TCR was sampled from a man younger than 30 in good health. The V call is TRBV6-1, the J call TRBJ1-2; unclear D gene. The CDR3 DNA sequence: TGTGCCAGCAGTGAAGCTTCGGCAGGCCGCTATGGCTACACCTTC. Residues: CASSEASAGRYGYTF.